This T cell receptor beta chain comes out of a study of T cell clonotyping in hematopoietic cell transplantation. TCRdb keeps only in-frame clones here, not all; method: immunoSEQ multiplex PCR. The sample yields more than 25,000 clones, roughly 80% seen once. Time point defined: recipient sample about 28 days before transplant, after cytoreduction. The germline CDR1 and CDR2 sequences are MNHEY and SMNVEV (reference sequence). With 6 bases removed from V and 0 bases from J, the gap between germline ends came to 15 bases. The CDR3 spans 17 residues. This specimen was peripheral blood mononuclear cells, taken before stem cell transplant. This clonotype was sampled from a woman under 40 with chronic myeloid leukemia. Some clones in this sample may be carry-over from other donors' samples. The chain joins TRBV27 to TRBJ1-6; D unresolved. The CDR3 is CASSLERSSSYNSPLHF. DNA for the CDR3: TGTGCCAGCAGCCTTGAAAGGTCGAGCTCCTATAATTCACCCCTCCACTTT.